The next 19 T cell receptor beta chains were all read from a single sample in a study of cytomegalovirus exposure and HLA in healthy donors. Primers: 60 Vbeta forward and 13 Jbeta reverse. Some clones are missing from TCRdb's copy, which holds only in-frame ones; the method was immunoSEQ multiplex PCR. The table shows about 180,000 clones, with more than 65% occurring only once. The sequencing sample was made of PBMCs. The receptor source for this set is a woman aged 25 to 45 in good health and CMV-seropositive.

This chain connects TRBV6-4 to TRBJ1-2; TRBD1 agrees at 8 bases. CDR1 and CDR2 from the germline V gene are MRHNA and SNTAGT. The trim removed 0 bases at V and 7 bases at J, leaving 1 base unmatched. There are 13 residues in the CDR3. The CDR3 coding sequence is TGTGCCAGCAGTGACTCGCAGGGGGCTGGCTACACCTTC. It yields the protein CASSDSQGAGYTF.

This clone showed up just once. The CDR3 spells CASSLGLAGNEQFF. The DNA of the CDR3 is TGTGCCAGCAGCTTGGGGCTAGCTGGCAATGAGCAGTTCTTC. The chain recombines TRBV5-4 with TRBJ2-1; possible D gene TRBD2, 5 bases. Germline V gene sequence: CDR1 SGHNT, CDR2 YYREEE (reference sequence). The CDR3 extends over 14 amino acids. V was shortened by 0 bases and J by 6 bases, with 10 bases between the two germline ends.

This clone has just a few counts. The chain recombines TRBV6-5 with TRBJ1-4; D is unclear. V shed 0 bases and J shed 3 bases, with 11 bases lying between them. The CDR3 loop spans 16 amino acids. Germline CDR1 is MNHEY and CDR2 is SVGAGI. The CDR3 reads CASSYSPGPANEKLFF. The DNA of the CDR3 is TGTGCCAGCAGTTACTCCCCAGGCCCCGCTAATGAAAAACTGTTTTTT.

V and J are TRBV19 and TRBJ1-2, with D unresolved. V lost 6 bases and J 0 bases, leaving 14 bases between the germline ends. Germline V lookup: CDR1 LNHDA, CDR2 SQIVND (reference sequence). CDR3 length: 15 residues. The CDR3 sequence: CASRSVPFANYGYTF. CDR3 in DNA: TGTGCCAGTAGGTCAGTCCCGTTTGCTAACTATGGCTACACCTTC.

The genes are TRBV2 and TRBJ1-2; tentative D call: TRBD1 (6 bases). This CDR3 is 13 amino acids long. The germline CDR1 and CDR2 sequences are SNHLY and FYNNEI. The V gene lost 11 bases and the J gene lost 8 bases, with 21 bases spanning the gap. CDR3 protein: CASSGGRPGGYTF. The DNA for the CDR3 is TGTGCCTCCAGCGGGGGCCGGCCGGGCGGCTACACCTTC.

The gene calls are TRBV9 and TRBJ2-5; TRBD2 matches at 7 bases. The CDR3 totals 15 residues. Germline loops: CDR1 SGDLS, CDR2 YYNGEE. Trimming took 3 bases from V and 3 from J; bases not matched to a gene: 8. The CDR3 is CASSESARGKETQYF. The CDR3 DNA follows: TGTGCCAGCAGCGAGAGTGCGCGGGGGAAAGAGACCCAGTACTTC. The full variable domain, in which reference TRBV9 and TRBJ2-5 provide the parts outside the CDR3, is DSGVTQTPKHLITATGQRVTLRCSPRSGDLSVYWYQQSLDQGLQFLIQYYNGEERAKGNILERFSAQQFPDLHSELNLSSLELGDSALYFCASSESARGKETQYFGPGTRLLVL.

The chain carries TRBV6-5 and TRBJ1-2; TRBD1 matches 9 bases. V gave up 5 bases and J gave up 7 bases; unmatched junction bases: 8. Germline V gives CDR1 MNHEY, CDR2 SVGAGI. This CDR3 contains 14 residues. CDR3 in amino acids: CASSQGDRAGGYTF. CDR3 DNA sequence: TGTGCCAGCAGTCAGGGGGACAGGGCAGGTGGCTACACCTTC.

This clone was observed a handful of times. This chain uses TRBV6-1 with TRBJ2-7; 8 nucleotides line up with TRBD1. The germline V gene has CDR1 MNHNS and CDR2 SASEGT. After removal of 3 bases from V and 0 bases from J, the junction contained 4 bases not matched to a gene. CDR3 size: 15 residues. The CDR3, as DNA: TGTGCCAGCAGTGAGACGGGACAGGCCTCCTACGAGCAGTACTTC. Translation: CASSETGQASYEQYF.

The chain is built from TRBV11-2 and TRBJ2-3; no reliable D call. Trimming stripped 5 bases from V and 5 bases from J, with 14 bases between. Germline-derived CDR1 and CDR2 are SGHAT and FQNNGV. The CDR3 consists of 14 residues. The CDR3: CASSPRPARDTQYF. CDR3 nucleotides: TGTGCCAGCAGCCCCCGTCCCGCTAGAGATACGCAGTATTTT.

The chain employs TRBV5-1 and TRBJ1-4, with D tentatively TRBD1 (5 bases). The length of the CDR3 is 13 residues. V lost 4 bases to trimming and J lost 7 bases, with 11 bases between them. Germline lookup yields CDR1 SGHRS and CDR2 YFSETQ. CDR3 sequence reads: CASSLGGTEKLFF. In DNA, the CDR3 is TGCGCCAGCAGCCTCGGGGGGACTGAAAAACTGTTTTTT. Full variable domain (outside the CDR3, taken from reference TRBV5-1 and TRBJ1-4): KAGVTQTPRYLIKTRGQQVTLSCSPISGHRSVSWYQQTPGQGLQFLFEYFSETQRNKGNFPGRFSGRQFSNSRSEMNVSTLELGDSALYLCASSLGGTEKLFFGSGTQLSVL.

This rearrangement joins TRBV7-6 to TRBJ2-2, with TRBD1 as a possible D gene (5 bases). This CDR3 has 14 residues. V lost 0 bases and J 7 bases, leaving 9 bases between the germline ends. Germline lookup yields CDR1 SGHVS and CDR2 FNYEAQ. The CDR3 nucleotides are TGTGCCAGCAGCTTAGCCCAGGGCAGCGGGGAGCTGTTTTTT. Translation gives CASSLAQGSGELFF.

With respect to this clone: At the DNA level, this CDR3 is encoded by other sequences in the same sample as well. The chain's CDR3 is CASSSGQGGYGYTF. The CDR3 DNA is TGTGCCAGCAGTTCAGGACAGGGCGGGTATGGCTACACCTTC. The chain has TRBV28 and TRBJ1-2; 8 bases fit TRBD1. CDR1 and CDR2 from the germline V gene are MDHEN and SYDVKM. V trimming: 4 bases; J trimming: 5 bases; junction bases outside the gene matches: 6. The CDR3 extends over 14 amino acids.

This sequence joins TRBV21-1 and TRBJ2-1; TRBD2 is the table's D call and was not checked against the DNA. TRBV21-1 is a documented pseudogene. The CDR3 is made up of 16 amino acids. CDR3 amino acids: CASSRTSGGKYNEQFF. Written as DNA, the CDR3 is TGTGCCAGCAGCAGAACTAGCGGGGGAAAATACAATGAGCAGTTCTTC.

This rearrangement joins TRBV4-1 to TRBJ2-2, with no clear D. The V and J ends lost 0 bases and 0 bases respectively, with 11 bases between them. The CDR3 spans 17 residues. Per germline, CDR1 MGHRA and CDR2 YSYEKL. The DNA of the CDR3 is TGCGCCAGCAGCCAAGAACCCCACCACTCGAACACCGGGGAGCTGTTTTTT. This sequence encodes CASSQEPHHSNTGELFF.

This rearrangement joins TRBV30 to TRBJ1-2; D is unresolved. The germline V and J ends were trimmed by 2 bases and 1 base, with 8 bases remaining between them. The CDR3 sequence is 13 residues long. The germline V gene has CDR1 GTSNPN and CDR2 SVGIG (reference sequence). The CDR3 DNA reads TGTGCCTGGAGTCGCGGAATTAACTATGGCTACACCTTC. Amino acid sequence: CAWSRGINYGYTF.

CDR3 in DNA: TGTGCCAGCAGTTTATTGGACAGGGGCGGGGGATACTATGGCTACACCTTC. Its protein is CASSLLDRGGGYYGYTF. The chain couples TRBV28 to TRBJ1-2; TRBD1 matches at 9 bases. There are 17 residues in the CDR3. In germline, CDR1 is MDHEN, CDR2 SYDVKM. The trim removed 1 base at V and 3 bases at J, leaving 9 bases unmatched.

The chain employs TRBV21-1 and TRBJ2-3; the table's D call, TRBD1, has no DNA check behind it. TRBV21-1 represents a pseudogene. This CDR3 contains 22 residues. The CDR3 reads CASSKWQGTGRVHTANTDTQYF. The CDR3 bases are TGTGCCAGCAGCAAATGGCAGGGGACAGGTAGGGTCCACACCGCTAACACAGATACGCAGTATTTT.

This chain joins TRBV4-1 and TRBJ1-4; 9 bases align to TRBD1. CDR3 length: 16 residues. With 3 bases clipped from V and 6 bases from J, the junction kept 8 bases outside the gene matches. The germline gives CDR1 MGHRA, CDR2 YSYEKL. Here the CDR3 reads CASSHPPRTGDEKLFF. The CDR3 DNA sequence: TGCGCCAGCAGCCACCCGCCCAGGACAGGGGATGAAAAACTGTTTTTT.

V is TRBV28 and J is TRBJ1-5; 7 positions match TRBD1. The ends lost 3 bases at V and 4 bases at J; junction bases unmatched: 3. The CDR3 has 14 residues. Germline V lookup: CDR1 MDHEN, CDR2 SYDVKM. In nucleotides, the CDR3 is TGTGCCAGCAGTTTGGCACAGGGGAATCAGCCCCAGCATTTT. It specifies CASSLAQGNQPQHF. Together with reference TRBV28 and TRBJ1-5, the CDR3 gives the full variable domain: DVKVTQSSRYLVKRTGEKVFLECVQDMDHENMFWYRQDPGLGLRLIYFSYDVKMKEKGDIPEGYSVSREKKERFSLILESASTNQTSMYLCASSLAQGNQPQHFGDGTRLSIL.